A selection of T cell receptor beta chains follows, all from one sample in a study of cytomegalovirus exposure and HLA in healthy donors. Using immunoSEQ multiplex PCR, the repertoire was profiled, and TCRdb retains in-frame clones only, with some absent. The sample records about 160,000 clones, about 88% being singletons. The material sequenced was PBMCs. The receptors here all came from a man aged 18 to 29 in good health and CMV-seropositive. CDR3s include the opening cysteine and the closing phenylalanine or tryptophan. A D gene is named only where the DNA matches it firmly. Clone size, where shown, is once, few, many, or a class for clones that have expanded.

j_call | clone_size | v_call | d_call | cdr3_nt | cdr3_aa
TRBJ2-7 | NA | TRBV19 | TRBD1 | TGTGCCAGTAGTATACAGGGGGCACTCTACGAGCAGTACTTC | CASSIQGALYEQYF
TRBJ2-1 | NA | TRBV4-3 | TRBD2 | TGCGCCAGCAGCCAAGTGAGTAGCGGGGGGACCTACAATGAGCAGTTCTTC | CASSQVSSGGTYNEQFF
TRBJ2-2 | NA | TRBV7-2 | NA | TGTGCCAGCAGCCCCCTGAAGCGCGGGGAGCTGTTTTTT | CASSPLKRGELFF
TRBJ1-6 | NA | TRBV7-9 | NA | TGTGCCAGCAGCGTGGACAGTTCTAATTCACCCCTCCACTTT | CASSVDSSNSPLHF
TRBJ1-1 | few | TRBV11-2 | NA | TGTGCCAGCAGCTTAGATGGAGGATCCATGGGAGCTTTCTTT | CASSLDGGSMGAFF
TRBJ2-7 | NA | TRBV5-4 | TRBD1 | TGTGCCAGCAGCCTTAACAGGGGAGAGGCCTACGAGCAGTACTTC | CASSLNRGEAYEQYF
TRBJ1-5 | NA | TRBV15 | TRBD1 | TGTGCCACCCGAAGGGGGCCAGAATTAAGCAATCAGCCCCAGCATTTT | CATRRGPELSNQPQHF
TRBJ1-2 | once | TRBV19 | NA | TGTGCCAGTAACGTGGCCAGGTTAGACTATGGCTACACCTTC | CASNVARLDYGYTF
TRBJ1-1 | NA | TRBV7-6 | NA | TGTGCCAGCGGAGGACTGAACACTGAAGCTTTCTTT | CASGGLNTEAFF
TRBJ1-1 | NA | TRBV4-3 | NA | TGCGCCAGCAGCCAAGATGCCGTGGGAGGACATACTGAAGCTTTCTTT | CASSQDAVGGHTEAFF
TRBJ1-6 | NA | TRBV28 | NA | TGTGCCAGCACCACTCTCAGGGTCTTTGGCAATTCACCCCTCCACTTT | CASTTLRVFGNSPLHF
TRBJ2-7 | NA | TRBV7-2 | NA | TGTGCCAGCAGCCCGGCTCTAGGGGCTGGCGGCGAGCAGTACTTC | CASSPALGAGGEQYF
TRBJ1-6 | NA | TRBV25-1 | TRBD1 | TGTGCCAGCAGTGAGATCGACAGGGATGGGCCACCCCTCCACTTT | CASSEIDRDGPPLHF
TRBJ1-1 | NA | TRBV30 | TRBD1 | TGTGCCTATTCAAGGCAGGGGGGGAACACTGAAGCTTTCTTT | CAYSRQGGNTEAFF
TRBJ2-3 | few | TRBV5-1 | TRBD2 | TGCGCCAGCAGCTTGGAAGCGGGGTACCCCGGCACAGATACGCAGTATTTT | CASSLEAGYPGTDTQYF
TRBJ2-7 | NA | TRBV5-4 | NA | TGTGCCAGCAGCCCTGAGGCGGGACCGGGGTCCCAGCAGTACTTC | CASSPEAGPGSQQYF
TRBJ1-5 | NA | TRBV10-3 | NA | TGTGCCATCAGTGGCGGGCAGGGCAATCAGCCCCAGCATTTT | CAISGGQGNQPQHF
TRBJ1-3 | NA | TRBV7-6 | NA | TGTGCCAGCAGCTTAGCAACGGGTTTTGGAAACACCATATATTTT | CASSLATGFGNTIYF
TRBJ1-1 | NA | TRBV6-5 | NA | TGTGCCAGCAGTCGCGGGCCAGCCCTGAACACTGAAGCTTTCTTT | CASSRGPALNTEAFF
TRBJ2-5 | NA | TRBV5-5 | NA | TGTGCCAGCAGCTTAATTCCCAGGACAGAGTACCAAGAGACCCAGTACTTC | CASSLIPRTEYQETQYF
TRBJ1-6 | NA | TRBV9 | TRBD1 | TGTGCCAGCAGCGTAGGTGGGACAGGGGGCAGGTCCCTCCACTTT | CASSVGGTGGRSLHF
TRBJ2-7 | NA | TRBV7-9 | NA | TGTGCCAGCAGCTTAGTGGAGTACGAGCAGTACTTC | CASSLVEYEQYF
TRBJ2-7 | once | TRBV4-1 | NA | TGCGCCAGCAGCCAAGACGTTCAGGACTCGTACTCCTACGAGCAGTACTTC | CASSQDVQDSYSYEQYF
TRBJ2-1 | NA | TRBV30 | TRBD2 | TGTGCCTGGAGTGTTTTTAGCGGGGGGGCCCAGTTCTTC | CAWSVFSGGAQFF
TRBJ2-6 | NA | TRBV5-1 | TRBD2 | TGCGCCAGCAGCCCCGTAGGGTCGGGGGGGATCTCTGGGGCCAACGTCCTGACTTTC | CASSPVGSGGISGANVLTF
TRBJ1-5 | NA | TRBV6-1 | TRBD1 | TGTGCCAGCAGTGGCGGACAGGGGAGTTATAGCAATCAGCCCCAGCATTTT | CASSGGQGSYSNQPQHF
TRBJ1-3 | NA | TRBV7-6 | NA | TGTGCCAGCAGCCCCGACATCTCTGGAAACACCATATATTTT | CASSPDISGNTIYF
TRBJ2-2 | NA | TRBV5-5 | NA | TGTGCCAGCAGCCGGCGGGAACAGATACCTACCGGGGAGCTGTTTTTT | CASSRREQIPTGELFF
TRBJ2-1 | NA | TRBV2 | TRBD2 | TGTGCCAGCAGTGAAGTCGGCGGGGGGGCTAATGAGCAGTTCTTC | CASSEVGGGANEQFF
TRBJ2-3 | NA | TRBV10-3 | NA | TGTGCCATCAGTGAGTCAGGCGGGGTCGGAGATACGCAGTATTTT | CAISESGGVGDTQYF
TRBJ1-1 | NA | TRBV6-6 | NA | TGTGCCAGCACTCTCTCAGGTGGGAACACTGAAGCTTTCTTT | CASTLSGGNTEAFF
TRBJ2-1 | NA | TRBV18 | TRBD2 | TGTGCCAGCTCCCCGGGAGGGGTTAGTGCGCAGTTCTTC | CASSPGGVSAQFF
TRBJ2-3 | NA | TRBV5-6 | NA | TGTGCCAGCAGCTTCATCAGGCCTAGCACAGATACGCAGTATTTT | CASSFIRPSTDTQYF
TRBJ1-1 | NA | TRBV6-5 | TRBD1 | TGTGCCAGCAGTAGACAGGGGGGAACTGAAGCTTTCTTT | CASSRQGGTEAFF
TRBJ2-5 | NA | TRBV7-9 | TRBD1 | TGTGCCAGCAGCTTAGGGACAGGGGGATATCAAGAGACCCAGTACTTC | CASSLGTGGYQETQYF
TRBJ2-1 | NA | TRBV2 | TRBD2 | TGTGCCAGCAGCGGGACTAGCGGGGGGGCCGTTTACAATGAGCAGTTCTTC | CASSGTSGGAVYNEQFF
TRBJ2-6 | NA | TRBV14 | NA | TGTGCCAGCAGCGACGTCAGGGCTGGGGCCAACGTCCTGACTTTC | CASSDVRAGANVLTF
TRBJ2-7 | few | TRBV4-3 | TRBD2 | TGCGCCAGCAGCCAAGATTCCGGGGGGGAGCAGTACTTC | CASSQDSGGEQYF
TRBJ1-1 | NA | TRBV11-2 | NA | TGTGCCAGCAGCTTAGGATCAGGGCGGAACACTGAAGCTTTCTTT | CASSLGSGRNTEAFF
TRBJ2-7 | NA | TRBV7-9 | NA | TGTGCCAGCAGCACTAGGAGTAAGACAGGCCCATTGTCCTACGAGCAGTACTTC | CASSTRSKTGPLSYEQYF
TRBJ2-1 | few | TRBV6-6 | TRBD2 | TGTGCCAGCAGCCTCGGACTAGCGGGGGGCAATGAGCAGTTCTTC | CASSLGLAGGNEQFF
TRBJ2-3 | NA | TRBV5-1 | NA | TGCGCCAGCAGCTTGGAGGGGATCGGCACAGATACGCAGTATTTT | CASSLEGIGTDTQYF
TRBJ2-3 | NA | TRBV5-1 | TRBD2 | TGCGCCAGCACAAGGCTAGCGGGGAGCATAGATACGCAGTATTTT | CASTRLAGSIDTQYF
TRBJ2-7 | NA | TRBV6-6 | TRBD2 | TGTGCCAGCGCAGTAAGCGGGGGGGCCTCCCGCGAGCAGTACTTC | CASAVSGGASREQYF
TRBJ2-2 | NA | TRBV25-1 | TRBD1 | TGTGCCAGCAGTGACGACAGGGTAAAACGGTTGTTTTTT | CASSDDRVKRLFF
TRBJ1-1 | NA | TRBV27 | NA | TGTGCCAGCAGTTTATCATCAGGGGTGGAAGCTTTCTTT | CASSLSSGVEAFF
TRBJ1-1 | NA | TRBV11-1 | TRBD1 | TGTGCCAGCAGGCTGGGACAGCTGAACACTGAAGCTTTCTTT | CASRLGQLNTEAFF